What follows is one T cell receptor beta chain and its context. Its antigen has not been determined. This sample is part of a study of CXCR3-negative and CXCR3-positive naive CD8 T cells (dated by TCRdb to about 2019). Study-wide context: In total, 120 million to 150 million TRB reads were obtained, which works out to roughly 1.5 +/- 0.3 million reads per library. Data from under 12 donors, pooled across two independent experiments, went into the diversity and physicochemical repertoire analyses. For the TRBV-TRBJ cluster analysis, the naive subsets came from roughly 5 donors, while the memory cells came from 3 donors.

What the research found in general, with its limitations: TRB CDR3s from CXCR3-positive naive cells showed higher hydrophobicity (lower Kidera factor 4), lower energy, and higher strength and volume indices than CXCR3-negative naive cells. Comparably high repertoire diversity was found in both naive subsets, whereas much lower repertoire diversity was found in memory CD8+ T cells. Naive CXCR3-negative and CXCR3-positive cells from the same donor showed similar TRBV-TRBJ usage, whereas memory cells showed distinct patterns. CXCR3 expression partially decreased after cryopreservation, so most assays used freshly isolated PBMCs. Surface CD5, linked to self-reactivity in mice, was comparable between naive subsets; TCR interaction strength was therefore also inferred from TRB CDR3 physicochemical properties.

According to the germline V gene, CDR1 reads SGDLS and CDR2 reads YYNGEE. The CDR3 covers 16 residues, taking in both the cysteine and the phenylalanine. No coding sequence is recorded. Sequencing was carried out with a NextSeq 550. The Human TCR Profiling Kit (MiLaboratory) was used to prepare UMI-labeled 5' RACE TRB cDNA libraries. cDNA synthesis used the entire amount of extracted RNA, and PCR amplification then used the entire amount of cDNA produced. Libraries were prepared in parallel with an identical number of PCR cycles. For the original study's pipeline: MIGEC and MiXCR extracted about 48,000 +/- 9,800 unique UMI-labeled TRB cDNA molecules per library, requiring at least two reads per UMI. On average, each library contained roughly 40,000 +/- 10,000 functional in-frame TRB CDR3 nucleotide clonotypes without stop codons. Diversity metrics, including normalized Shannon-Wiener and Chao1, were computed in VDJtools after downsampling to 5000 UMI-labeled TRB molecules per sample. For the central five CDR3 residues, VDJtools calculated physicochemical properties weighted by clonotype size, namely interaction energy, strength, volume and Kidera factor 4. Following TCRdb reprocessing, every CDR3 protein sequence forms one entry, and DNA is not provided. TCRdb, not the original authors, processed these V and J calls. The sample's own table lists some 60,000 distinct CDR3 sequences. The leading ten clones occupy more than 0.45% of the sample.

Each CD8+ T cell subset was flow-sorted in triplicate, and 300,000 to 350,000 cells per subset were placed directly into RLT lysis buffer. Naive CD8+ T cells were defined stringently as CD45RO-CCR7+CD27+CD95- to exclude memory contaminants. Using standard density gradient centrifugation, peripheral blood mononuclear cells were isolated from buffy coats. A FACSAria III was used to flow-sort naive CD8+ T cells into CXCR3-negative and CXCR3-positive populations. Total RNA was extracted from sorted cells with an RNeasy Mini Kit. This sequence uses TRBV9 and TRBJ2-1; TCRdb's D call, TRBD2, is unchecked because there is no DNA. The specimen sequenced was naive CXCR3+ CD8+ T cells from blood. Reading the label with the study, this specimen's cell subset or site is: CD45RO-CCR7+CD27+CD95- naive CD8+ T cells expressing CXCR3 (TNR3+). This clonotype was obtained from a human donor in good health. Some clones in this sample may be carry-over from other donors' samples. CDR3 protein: CASSVRDGDYYNEQFF.